The next 16 T cell receptor beta chains were all read from a single sample in a study of cytomegalovirus exposure and HLA in healthy donors. Sequencing was performed with immunoSEQ multiplex PCR; in TCRdb, only in-frame clones are kept and a portion is missing. The table lists over 120,000 clones, over 90% of them singletons. The sequenced sample consisted of PBMCs. These receptors were collected from a man younger than 30 in good health and CMV-seropositive.

The V gene is TRBV7-2, the J gene TRBJ1-2, with no clear D. Trimming stripped 5 bases from V and 4 bases from J, with 8 bases between. Germline lookup yields CDR1 SGHTA and CDR2 FQGNSA. The CDR3 totals 12 residues. CDR3 DNA: TGTGCCAGCAGCCCGACTCTCTATGGCTACACCTTC. It is translated as CASSPTLYGYTF.

V is TRBV2 and J is TRBJ1-5, with 7 positions matching TRBD1. Looked up from germline, CDR1 is SNHLY and CDR2 is FYNNEI. Trimming at V came to 7 bases and at J to 9 bases, leaving 12 bases not matched to a gene. This CDR3 is built from 14 residues. The CDR3 DNA reads TGTGCCAGCACCACTGGGGACAGCCCCTCGCCCCAGCATTTT. Residues: CASTTGDSPSPQHF. The variable domain in full, completed from reference TRBV2 and TRBJ1-5, reads EPEVTQTPSHQVTQMGQEVILRCVPISNHLYFYWYRQILGQKVEFLVSFYNNEISEKSEIFDDQFSVERPDGSNFTLKIRSTKLEDSAMYFCASTTGDSPSPQHFGDGTRLSIL.

The chain recombines TRBV4-2 with TRBJ2-7; 11 nucleotides align to TRBD2. The CDR3 has 15 residues. Trimming at V came to 5 bases and at J to 1 base, leaving 4 bases not matched to a gene. Per the germline V gene, CDR1 is LGHNA and CDR2 is YNFKEQ. For the CDR3, the DNA is TGTGCCAGCAGCTGGGGGACTAGCGGTTCCTACGAGCAGTACTTC. Encoded protein: CASSWGTSGSYEQYF.

The chain joins TRBV6-5 to TRBJ2-1, with D possibly being TRBD2 (5 bases). Germline CDR1 MNHEY, CDR2 SVGAGI. The CDR3 covers 14 residues. V dropped 2 bases and J dropped 2 bases, with 7 bases sitting between them. This CDR3 reads CASSYAGPYNEQFF. The CDR3 coding sequence is TGTGCCAGCAGTTACGCGGGTCCCTACAATGAGCAGTTCTTC.

The chain uses TRBV6-5 and TRBJ2-5; D is possibly TRBD2 (6 bases). V was cut by 6 bases and J by 2 bases, with 13 bases left in between. This CDR3 region has 14 residues. Germline V gene lookup returns CDR1 MNHEY and CDR2 SVGAGI. The chain's CDR3 is CASSPTSTQETQYF. Written as DNA, the CDR3 is TGTGCCAGCAGCCCTACTAGCACACAAGAGACCCAGTACTTC.

The chain joins TRBV10-3 to TRBJ2-2; D may be TRBD1 (6 bases). The V end lost 2 bases, the J end lost 5 bases, and 18 bases lay between the germline ends. CDR1 is ENHRY and CDR2 is SYGVKD in the germline V gene. This CDR3 is 17 amino acids long. CDR3 DNA sequence: TGTGCCATCAGTGAGCCACCCCAGGGGATGGGAACCGGGGAGCTGTTTTTT. Translation gives CAISEPPQGMGTGELFF.

This clone occurred once. The CDR3: CAISERQGNYGYTF. CDR3 nucleotide sequence: TGTGCCATCAGTGAACGGCAGGGGAACTATGGCTACACCTTC. The chain has TRBV10-3 and TRBJ1-2, with D perhaps TRBD1 (6 bases). CDR3 length: 14 residues. Trimming pared 3 bases from V and 2 bases from J, leaving 10 bases between. In germline, CDR1 is ENHRY, CDR2 SYGVKD.

The DNA for the CDR3 is TGTGCCAGCAGTCTCTACAATGAGCAGTTCTTC. This gives the protein CASSLYNEQFF. This sequence joins TRBV6-5 and TRBJ2-1; no clear D gene. Trimming cost V 5 bases and J 3 bases, with 2 bases left between them. The CDR3 consists of 11 residues. Germline V CDR1 and CDR2: MNHEY, SVGAGI.

This rearrangement joins TRBV5-6 to TRBJ2-1; 12 nucleotides match TRBD2. Losses at the gene ends were 4 bases for V and 8 bases for J; bases not matched to a gene: 10. Looked up from germline, CDR1 is SGHDT and CDR2 is YYEEEE. This CDR3 region has 16 residues. CDR3 sequence reads: CASSLLLAGGGYEQFF. CDR3 nucleotide sequence: TGTGCCAGCAGCCTCTTACTAGCGGGGGGTGGTTATGAGCAGTTCTTC.

V gene TRBV5-4 combines with J gene TRBJ2-2; 7 nucleotides match TRBD1. V trimming: 0 bases; J trimming: 1 base; junction bases outside the gene matches: 3. Germline CDR1 is SGHNT and CDR2 is YYREEE (reference sequence). CDR3 size: 16 residues. Written as DNA, the CDR3 is TGTGCCAGCAGCTTGGAAAGGACAGGGAACACCGGGGAGCTGTTTTTT. Its protein is CASSLERTGNTGELFF.

The chain is built from TRBV9 and TRBJ2-3, with D maybe TRBD1 (5 bases). The germline CDR1 and CDR2 sequences are SGDLS and YYNGEE. V was trimmed by 1 base and J by 4 bases, leaving 7 bases between them. The CDR3 is 13 residues long. The DNA for the CDR3 is TGTGCCAGCAGCGTATCAGGGTCAGATACGCAGTATTTT. It yields the protein CASSVSGSDTQYF.

V is TRBV6-5 and J is TRBJ2-6; D not certain. From germline, CDR1 is MNHEY and CDR2 SVGAGI. V shed 7 bases and J shed 4 bases, with 5 bases lying between them. The CDR3 contains 12 residues. CDR3: CASTGGANVLTF. The CDR3 DNA reads TGTGCCAGCACAGGCGGGGCCAACGTCCTGACTTTC.

DNA of the CDR3: TGTGCCAGCAGTGAGACAGGGTCTGGAAACACCATATATTTT. Amino acids: CASSETGSGNTIYF. The V gene is TRBV25-1, the J gene TRBJ1-3; 7 nucleotides line up with TRBD1. CDR3 size: 14 residues. Unmatched junction bases numbered 0, after V lost 3 bases and J lost 1 base. CDR1 and CDR2 from the germline V gene are MGHDK and SYGVNS.

The chain recombines TRBV9 with TRBJ2-1, with TRBD2 matching 14 bases. The CDR3 runs to 17 residues. V shed 3 bases and J 2 bases; nucleotides not matched to a gene: 4. Germline V gene sequence: CDR1 SGDLS, CDR2 YYNGEE. Here the CDR3 DNA reads TGTGCCAGCAGCGGAGGGACTAGCGGGAGACCCTACAATGAGCAGTTCTTC. Its translation is CASSGGTSGRPYNEQFF.

This clone was counted once. The chain combines TRBV4-1 with TRBJ2-3; perhaps TRBD2 as D (6 bases). The germline V and J ends were trimmed by 0 bases and 0 bases, with 16 bases remaining between them. The germline CDR1 and CDR2 sequences are MGHRA and YSYEKL. The CDR3 runs to 18 residues. The CDR3 nucleotides read TGCGCCAGCAGCCAAGATGGGGGGAGAACAACTAGCACAGATACGCAGTATTTT. It translates to CASSQDGGRTTSTDTQYF.

J is TRBJ2-7 and V is TRBV28; the match to TRBD2 covers 11 bases. The V and J ends lost 6 bases and 7 bases, in that order; junction bases with no gene match: 11. This CDR3 has 15 residues. Germline V gives CDR1 MDHEN, CDR2 SYDVKM. The CDR3, as DNA: TGTGCCAGCAGGTTAGCGGGAGGGCCTGTTCTGGAGCAGTACTTC. It encodes CASRLAGGPVLEQYF.